The 11 T cell receptor beta chains below come from one sample, sequenced in a study of beta chain features in type 1 diabetes. General study points: Shortening of TCRB CDR3s, moderate but significant, appeared in all four CD4+ subsets of Type 1 diabetes patients.

What was sequenced were expressed TCRB transcripts, since all of the isolated RNA had been reverse transcribed. Profiled with immunoSEQ multiplex PCR; TCRdb holds only in-frame clones, not every one. The profile covers around 100,000 clones, with under 30% appearing a single time and more than 0.5% taken by the ten largest. No antigens are known for them. The sequenced sample consisted of central memory CD4+ T cells from blood. The receptor set was obtained from a woman aged 18-29 years with type 1 diabetes.

This clone was detected a few times. V gene TRBV19 combines with J gene TRBJ2-7; perhaps TRBD2 as D (6 bases). The germline V and J ends were trimmed by 6 bases and 1 base, with 16 bases remaining between them. The CDR3 spans 15 residues. Germline V gene sequence: CDR1 LNHDA, CDR2 SQIVND (reference sequence). The CDR3 DNA sequence: TGTGCCAGTAGCACCACGGGAGTCCCATCCTACGAGCAGTACTTC. Amino acid sequence: CASSTTGVPSYEQYF.

This clone was recorded a few times. The rearrangement joins TRBV5-6 to TRBJ1-1, with 8 bases aligning to TRBD1. The CDR3 extends over 13 amino acids. Trimming took 4 bases from V and 4 from J; bases not matched to a gene: 3. Germline V lookup: CDR1 SGHDT, CDR2 YYEEEE. The CDR3 DNA sequence: TGTGCCAGCAGCCTTGACAGGGGCACTGAAGCTTTCTTT. It encodes CASSLDRGTEAFF.

Only a few counts were recorded for this clone. The V and J genes are TRBV25-1 and TRBJ1-2; D is unclear. Germline V gene sequence: CDR1 MGHDK, CDR2 SYGVNS. V shed 3 bases and J shed 6 bases, with 8 bases lying between them. The CDR3 has 12 residues. The DNA for the CDR3 is TGTGCCAGCAGTGACAGAGGGAATGGCTACACCTTC. Protein sequence: CASSDRGNGYTF.

V is TRBV2 and J is TRBJ1-4; the D gene is possibly TRBD1 (5 bases). Per germline, CDR1 SNHLY and CDR2 FYNNEI. V lost 5 bases, J lost 2 bases, and 15 bases lay in between. CDR3 length: 16 residues. The CDR3 DNA follows: TGTGCCAGCAGTCGAAGCGGGGGGTCTACTAATGAAAAACTGTTTTTT. Protein sequence: CASSRSGGSTNEKLFF.

This clone was detected only a few times. The V and J genes are TRBV4-1 and TRBJ1-1, with D perhaps TRBD1 (6 bases). CDR1 is MGHRA and CDR2 is YSYEKL in the germline V gene. The CDR3 covers 19 residues. V shed 1 base and J shed 3 bases, with 24 bases lying between them. The CDR3 nucleotides are TGCGCCAGCAGCCAAGGAATCGGACAGTGGGGAATTAGGGACACTGAAGCTTTCTTT. This sequence encodes CASSQGIGQWGIRDTEAFF.

The chain links TRBV7-2 to TRBJ2-1; TRBD2 agrees at 9 bases. Germline V gene data show CDR1 as SGHTA and CDR2 as FQGNSA. This CDR3 spans 15 amino acids. The V gene end was trimmed by 0 bases and the J gene end by 9 bases; junction bases not matched to a gene: 6. The CDR3 region is CASSLAGSGRGEQFF. CDR3 in DNA: TGTGCCAGCAGCTTAGCGGGTAGCGGGAGAGGTGAGCAGTTCTTC.

This clone was detected only once. The chain is built from TRBV11-3 and TRBJ2-5; 8 bases fit TRBD1. Trimming cost V 5 bases and J 0 bases; bases outside gene matches: 8. This CDR3 has 16 amino acids. Germline loops: CDR1 SGHNT, CDR2 YENEEA. CDR3 DNA sequence: TGTGCCAGCAGCAAAAATACAGGGGGGTACCAAGAGACCCAGTACTTC. This sequence encodes CASSKNTGGYQETQYF.

This clone occurred a few times. The CDR3 spells CASSLGLAGGLTGELFF. The DNA of the CDR3 is TGCGCCAGCAGCTTGGGCCTAGCGGGAGGACTCACCGGGGAGCTGTTTTTT. The chain combines TRBV5-1 with TRBJ2-2; 11 bases are a match to TRBD2. Trimming removed 0 bases from V and 4 bases from J; junction bases left unmatched: 5. This CDR3 has 17 residues. CDR1 SGHRS and CDR2 YFSETQ come from the germline V gene.

The chain uses TRBV5-1 and TRBJ1-5, with 9 bases matching TRBD1. After removal of 4 bases from V and 2 bases from J, the junction contained 4 bases not matched to a gene. Germline CDR1 reads SGHRS; CDR2 reads YFSETQ. The CDR3 runs to 15 residues. The CDR3 DNA is TGCGCCAGCAGCCTAGGGGACAGGGGCAATCAGCCCCAGCATTTT. Amino acid sequence: CASSLGDRGNQPQHF.

The chain uses TRBV30 and TRBJ1-5, with 7 bases matching TRBD1. CDR3 length: 14 amino acids. The J segment lost 7 bases and the V segment lost 2 bases, leaving 8 bases of the junction unmatched. CDR1 and CDR2 (germline): GTSNPN, SVGIG (reference sequence). CDR3 coding DNA: TGTGCCTGGAGTCCCGGGACAGCACGGCAGCCCCAGCATTTT. It specifies CAWSPGTARQPQHF.

The chain couples TRBV4-2 to TRBJ2-1; D may be TRBD2 (7 bases). The CDR3 has 16 residues. Germline V lookup: CDR1 LGHNA, CDR2 YNFKEQ. The ends were cut back, 0 bases at V and 7 bases at J, with 16 bases in the middle. The CDR3 nucleotides read TGTGCCAGCAGCCAAGATAAGGGGGAGGGGGGAAATGAGCAGTTCTTC. This translates into CASSQDKGEGGNEQFF.